A single sample gave rise to the 25 T cell receptor beta chains below, sequenced in a study of cytomegalovirus exposure and HLA in healthy donors. Primers: 60 Vbeta forward and 13 Jbeta reverse. Produced via immunoSEQ multiplex PCR; TCRdb's table is partial and in-frame only. The sample contains over 65,000 clones, around 75% of which appear only once. Sequenced material: PBMCs. The source of these receptors is a woman in her 30s in good health and CMV-seropositive.

The J gene is TRBJ2-7, the V gene TRBV9; 11 bases are shared with TRBD1. After removal of 4 bases from V and 0 bases from J, the junction contained 3 bases not matched to a gene. Per the germline V gene, CDR1 is SGDLS and CDR2 is YYNGEE. This CDR3 region has 15 residues. The CDR3 sequence is CASSLGTGGSYEQYF. The CDR3, as DNA: TGTGCCAGCAGCCTTGGGACAGGGGGCTCCTACGAGCAGTACTTC.

V is TRBV5-5 and J is TRBJ2-7; TRBD2 matches 16 bases. The CDR3 length is 20 residues. The trim removed 4 bases at V and 1 base at J, leaving 14 bases unmatched. CDR1 is SGHKS, CDR2 YYEKEE, per germline (reference sequence). The CDR3 spells CASSAGTSGRVPVRSYEQYF. The CDR3 coding sequence is TGTGCCAGCAGCGCTGGGACTAGCGGGAGGGTCCCAGTGAGGTCCTACGAGCAGTACTTC. Based on the CDR3 plus reference TRBV5-5 and TRBJ2-7, the full variable domain is DAGVTQSPTHLIKTRGQQVTLRCSPISGHKSVSWYQQVLGQGPQFIFQYYEKEERGRGNFPDRFSARQFPNYSSELNVNALLLGDSALYLCASSAGTSGRVPVRSYEQYFGPGTRLTVT.

V gene TRBV6-5 combines with J gene TRBJ1-1, with 7 positions matching TRBD1. The germline gives CDR1 MNHEY, CDR2 SVGAGI. The V gene end was trimmed by 7 bases and the J gene end by 8 bases; junction bases not matched to a gene: 4. This CDR3 has 11 residues. The CDR3 loop reads CASTSGGEAFF. As DNA, the CDR3 is TGTGCCAGCACCTCAGGGGGAGAAGCTTTCTTT.

J is TRBJ1-5 and V is TRBV2; no clear D. Germline V gives CDR1 SNHLY, CDR2 FYNNEI. The CDR3 is 13 residues long. Trimming pared 4 bases from V and 5 bases from J, leaving 9 bases between. CDR3 in amino acids: CASSGTGDQPQHF. The CDR3 DNA sequence: TGTGCCAGCAGTGGGACGGGAGATCAGCCCCAGCATTTT.

In DNA form, the CDR3 reads TGTGCCACCCAGCGGGAGGCATGGTCCTACAATGAGCAGTTCTTC. Amino acids: CATQREAWSYNEQFF. V gene TRBV12-1 combines with J gene TRBJ2-1; TRBD2 is the table's D call and was not checked against the DNA. TRBV12-1 is deemed a pseudogene. This CDR3 spans 15 amino acids.

The chain couples TRBV6-4 to TRBJ2-1; 13 nucleotides align to TRBD2. The CDR3 has 14 amino acids. The junction had 2 bases not matched to a gene; V was cut back by 4 bases and J by 8 bases. CDR1 MRHNA and CDR2 SNTAGT come from the germline V gene. The CDR3 sequence is CASSGTSGSDEQFF. The CDR3 DNA follows: TGTGCCAGCAGTGGGACTAGCGGGAGCGATGAGCAGTTCTTC.

This clone was counted a few times. V and J are TRBV6-5 and TRBJ1-1, with TRBD1 identical over 7 bases. J gave up 4 bases and V 7 bases, and 9 bases lay outside the gene matches. The CDR3 is 14 amino acids. Germline V gives CDR1 MNHEY, CDR2 SVGAGI. In nucleotides, the CDR3 is TGTGCCAGCAATCGACAGGGAAGAGCCACTGAAGCTTTCTTT. It translates to CASNRQGRATEAFF.

This clone was detected once. This sequence joins TRBV5-4 and TRBJ2-3; 10 bases are a match to TRBD2. V gave up 4 bases and J gave up 3 bases; unmatched junction bases: 14. The CDR3 sequence is 18 residues long. Germline CDR1 SGHNT, CDR2 YYREEE (reference sequence). CDR3 nucleotides: TGTGCCAGCAGCCCACGACTGCCAGCGGGAGGGCCTACAGATACGCAGTATTTT. Translating gives CASSPRLPAGGPTDTQYF. Drawing the rest from reference TRBV5-4 and TRBJ2-3, the complete variable domain is ETGVTQSPTHLIKTRGQQVTLRCSSQSGHNTVSWYQQALGQGPQFIFQYYREEENGRGNFPPRFSGLQFPNYSSELNVNALELDDSALYLCASSPRLPAGGPTDTQYFGPGTRLTVL.

Regarding this clone: An end of the junction does not agree with germline; a read error may underlie this. The rearrangement uses TRBV7-7 and TRBJ2-1; 8 bases map to TRBD2. Germline assignment: CDR1 SSHAT and CDR2 FNYEAQ (reference sequence). This CDR3 region has 15 residues. The CDR3 sequence is CASSLGLAPPNEQFF. In nucleotides, the CDR3 is TGTGCTAGCAGCTTAGGACTAGCTCCCCCTAATGAGCAGTTCTTC.

This clone has only a few counts. The chain couples TRBV6-6 to TRBJ2-7, with TRBD2 matching over 11 bases. V shed 6 bases and J 9 bases; nucleotides not matched to a gene: 10. The CDR3 extends over 14 amino acids. Germline-derived CDR1 and CDR2 are MNHNY and SVGAGI (reference sequence). The CDR3 sequence is CASRVSGGDSRQYF. The CDR3 DNA reads TGTGCCAGCAGGGTTAGCGGGGGGGATTCTCGGCAGTACTTC.

V and J are TRBV28 and TRBJ2-3; 9 bases agree with TRBD2. The V gene's germline CDR1 is MDHEN and CDR2 SYDVKM. The CDR3 has 11 residues. Trimming at V came to 4 bases and at J to 14 bases, leaving 4 bases not matched to a gene. The CDR3 DNA sequence: TGTGCCAGCAGTTCGGGACTAGCCCCGTATTTT. Translated, it gives CASSSGLAPYF. Supplemented by reference TRBV28 and TRBJ2-3, the full variable domain reads DVKVTQSSRYLVKRTGEKVFLECVQDMDHENMFWYRQDPGLGLRLIYFSYDVKMKEKGDIPEGYSVSREKKERFSLILESASTNQTSMYLCASSSGLAPYFGPGTRLTVL.

The chain uses TRBV4-3 and TRBJ1-6; 7 nucleotides agree with TRBD1. This CDR3 contains 14 residues. V was pared by 4 bases and J by 5 bases, with 2 bases of the junction left unmatched. The germline CDR1 and CDR2 sequences are LGHNA and YSLEER. DNA for the CDR3: TGCGCCAGCAGCCGAGGGACAGATAATTCACCCCTCCACTTT. Residues: CASSRGTDNSPLHF.

In DNA form, the CDR3 reads TGTGCCAGCGGTCGACTAGGCTCGGATGAGCAGTTCTTC. Protein sequence: CASGRLGSDEQFF. The chain joins TRBV6-1 to TRBJ2-1, with D maybe TRBD2 (6 bases). This CDR3 has 13 residues. V was clipped by 8 bases and J by 8 bases, with 16 bases between them. The germline gives CDR1 MNHNS, CDR2 SASEGT.

This chain joins TRBV28 and TRBJ2-3; 10 bases line up with TRBD2. Germline V gene sequence: CDR1 MDHEN, CDR2 SYDVKM. The CDR3 has 15 residues. The V and J ends lost 6 bases and 0 bases, in that order; junction bases with no gene match: 3. The CDR3 reads CASSKLAGSTDTQYF. The CDR3 DNA follows: TGTGCCAGCAGCAAACTAGCGGGAAGCACAGATACGCAGTATTTT.

The genes are TRBV2 and TRBJ2-1; 7 bases map to TRBD2. The V gene end was trimmed by 1 base and the J gene end by 4 bases; junction bases not matched to a gene: 7. This CDR3 region has 16 residues. Germline CDR1 reads SNHLY; CDR2 reads FYNNEI. CDR3 sequence (DNA): TGTGCCAGCAGTGAAGTGCGGCTAGCGGTATACAATGAGCAGTTCTTC. Translating it yields CASSEVRLAVYNEQFF.

The V call is TRBV4-3, the J call TRBJ2-1; D is unclear. Trimming removed 0 bases from V and 9 bases from J, with 3 bases in between. Germline-derived CDR1 and CDR2 are LGHNA and YSLEER. CDR3 length: 11 amino acids. CDR3: CASSQDREQFF. The DNA of the CDR3 is TGCGCCAGCAGCCAAGATCGTGAGCAGTTCTTC.

CDR3 protein: CASSPDISTDTQYF. CDR3 DNA sequence: TGTGCCAGCAGCCCAGACATAAGCACAGATACGCAGTATTTT. The chain combines TRBV7-9 with TRBJ2-3; D is uncertain. The CDR3 runs 14 residues. Germline V gene lookup returns CDR1 SEHNR and CDR2 FQNEAQ (reference sequence). The ends were cut back, 5 bases at V and 0 bases at J, with 9 bases in the middle.

This clone was observed a single time. The chain carries TRBV27 and TRBJ2-5; the match to TRBD2 covers 12 bases. Losses at the gene ends were 6 bases for V and 5 bases for J; bases not matched to a gene: 13. Germline CDR1 reads MNHEY; CDR2 reads SMNVEV (reference sequence). The CDR3 length is 17 residues. The CDR3, as DNA: TGTGCCAGCAGGCGAGCTAGCGGGAGGGCCGTAACGGAGACCCAGTACTTC. Its protein is CASRRASGRAVTETQYF.

This rearrangement joins TRBV4-2 to TRBJ2-1; D is undetermined. This CDR3 has 15 residues. Germline CDR1 and CDR2: LGHNA and YNFKEQ. The V end lost 0 bases, the J end lost 5 bases, and 11 bases lay between the germline ends. CDR3 coding DNA: TGTGCCAGCAGCCAAGACGGTCCAAAGAACAATGAGCAGTTCTTC. This translates into CASSQDGPKNNEQFF.

V usage is TRBV9 and J usage is TRBJ2-3; D is unclear. This CDR3 spans 14 amino acids. CDR1 is SGDLS, CDR2 YYNGEE, per germline. V lost 0 bases to trimming and J lost 0 bases, with 5 bases between them. The CDR3 sequence is CASSVVESTDTQYF. The DNA of the CDR3 is TGTGCCAGCAGCGTAGTGGAGAGCACAGATACGCAGTATTTT.

The V gene is TRBV14, the J gene TRBJ1-2; 9 nucleotides line up with TRBD1. Germline V gene lookup returns CDR1 SGHDN and CDR2 FVKESK. V lost 1 base to trimming and J lost 0 bases; unmatched junction nucleotides: 12. The CDR3 sequence is 19 residues long. CDR3 sequence (DNA): TGTGCCAGCAGCCAAGGGTTTATGGGACAGGGTCTTCCTAACTATGGCTACACCTTC. Translation gives CASSQGFMGQGLPNYGYTF.

This chain uses TRBV6-1 with TRBJ1-5; D is uncertain. This CDR3 has 14 residues. CDR1 and CDR2 (germline): MNHNS, SASEGT. V gave up 7 bases and J gave up 0 bases, with 10 bases separating them. CDR3 sequence reads: CASTPTYSNQPQHF. The CDR3 region has the DNA TGTGCCAGCACCCCAACTTATAGCAATCAGCCCCAGCATTTT.

The V call is TRBV5-1, the J call TRBJ1-2; weak D call: TRBD1 (5 bases). The CDR3 has 15 amino acids. CDR1 SGHRS and CDR2 YFSETQ come from the germline V gene. V lost 4 bases and J 0 bases, leaving 13 bases between the germline ends. The CDR3 region has the DNA TGCGCCAGCAGCGAAGACAGCTATTCTAACTATGGCTACACCTTC. This encodes CASSEDSYSNYGYTF.

The chain employs TRBV30 and TRBJ2-1; tentative D call: TRBD1 (5 bases). The CDR3 totals 11 residues. From germline, CDR1 is GTSNPN and CDR2 SVGIG (reference sequence). Between the trimmed V and J ends, which lost 2 bases and 7 bases, there was a span of 6 bases. This chain's CDR3 is CAWSQGNEQFF. The CDR3 DNA is TGTGCCTGGAGTCAGGGAAATGAGCAGTTCTTC.

This chain connects TRBV18 to TRBJ2-7; 9 nucleotides align to TRBD1. The germline V gene has CDR1 KGHSH and CDR2 LQKENI. This CDR3 is 15 amino acids long. Trimming at V came to 3 bases and at J to 3 bases, leaving 6 bases not matched to a gene. This CDR3 is CASSPYPGQGYEQYF. In nucleotides, the CDR3 is TGTGCCAGCTCACCTTATCCGGGACAGGGCTACGAGCAGTACTTC. Using reference TRBV18 and TRBJ2-7 for the parts outside the CDR3, the full variable domain is NAGVMQNPRHLVRRRGQEARLRCSPMKGHSHVYWYRQLPEEGLKFMVYLQKENIIDESGMPKERFSAEFPKEGPSILRIQQVVRGDSAAYFCASSPYPGQGYEQYFGPGTRLTVT.